A single sample is the source of the 5 T cell receptor beta chains below, sequenced in a study of T cells in Graves' hyperthyroidism and ophthalmopathy (dated by TCRdb to about 2019). The library was produced with multiplex PCR. The sequencer was an Illumina HiSeq 2000. TCR beta CDR3 regions were amplified from RNA transcripts. A first-round RT-PCR of the TCR CDR3 used the HTBI primer set with the Qiagen OneStep RT-PCR kit. TCRdb's own reprocessing of the public reads used fastp at Q25 and MiXCR and kept productive beta chains. Each CDR3 protein gets just one entry, which takes the most common genes and DNA from the rows behind it. This sample comprises fewer than 550,000 distinct CDR3 sequences, less than 20% of them detected only once. Roughly 8% of the sample comes from the top ten. Material: blood. The receptors were gathered from a woman between 18 and 29 years old with Graves' hyperthyroidism.

This clonotype came up many times. This chain joins TRBV20-1 and TRBJ2-3; D is undetermined. Trimming took 6 bases from V and 2 from J, leaving 3 bases between them. Germline V gene data show CDR1 as DFQATT and CDR2 as SNEGSKA (reference sequence). This CDR3 has 10 residues. DNA of the CDR3: TGCAGTGCCTACACAGATACGCAGTATTTT. Amino acid sequence: CSAYTDTQYF.

The V gene is TRBV2, the J gene TRBJ2-1, with D possibly being TRBD1 (6 bases). Germline V gene sequence: CDR1 SNHLY, CDR2 FYNNEI. The V and J ends lost 10 bases and 6 bases respectively, with 19 bases between them. This CDR3 region has 14 residues. The CDR3 DNA reads as TGTGCCACTGCGCTAGCTAGAGGGGGCAATGAGCAGTTCTTC. Protein: CATALARGGNEQFF.

This clonotype was counted at least ten times. This chain connects TRBV6-1 to TRBJ2-4; unclear D gene. The germline V gene encodes CDR1 MNHNS and CDR2 SASEGT. The CDR3 extends over 15 amino acids. The V and J ends lost 3 bases and 0 bases respectively, with 9 bases between them. The CDR3 nucleotides read TGTGCCAGCAGTGACGCCTCCATAGCCAAAAACATTCAGTACTTC. Translating it yields CASSDASIAKNIQYF.

This clonotype was seen many times. This chain uses TRBV20-1 with TRBJ2-1, with 8 bases fitting TRBD2. Trimming cost V 5 bases and J 6 bases; bases outside gene matches: 15. The CDR3 extends over 16 amino acids. In germline, CDR1 is DFQATT, CDR2 SNEGSKA (reference sequence). The CDR3 coding sequence is TGCAGTGCTCCCCAGAGCGCGGGAGGCGCTAGCAATGAGCAGTTCTTC. It specifies CSAPQSAGGASNEQFF.

V gene TRBV19 combines with J gene TRBJ1-4; no definite D call. Germline CDR1 reads LNHDA; CDR2 reads SQIVND (reference sequence). The CDR3 has 15 amino acids. Trimming took off 1 base at V and 5 bases at J, with 11 bases between the two ends. The CDR3 DNA reads TGTGCCAGTAGTATAGCGGGCCCGAGGAATGAAAAACTGTTTTTT. Translating gives CASSIAGPRNEKLFF.